This T cell receptor beta chain appears in the sequencing data of a study of OX40 agonist ivuxolimab in advanced cancers. Method: immunoSEQ multiplex PCR; TCRdb's copy keeps in-frame clones and lacks some. The repertoire holds about 40,000 clones, more than 70% seen once, with 20% to 30% in the top ten. V shed 3 bases and J 8 bases; nucleotides not matched to a gene: 12. This CDR3 contains 16 residues. Germline CDR1 MRHNA, CDR2 SNTAGT. The chain links TRBV6-4 to TRBJ2-1; 8 nucleotides line up with TRBD1. This TCR derives from an adult with an advanced solid tumor such as melanoma, head and neck, liver or kidney cancer. The source was CD4+ or CD8+ T cells sorted from blood, collected in a trial of the OX40 agonist ivuxolimab. This chain's CDR3 is CASSDPRDRLRDEQFF. Here the CDR3 DNA reads TGTGCCAGCAGTGATCCCCGGGACAGGCTTCGAGATGAGCAGTTCTTC.